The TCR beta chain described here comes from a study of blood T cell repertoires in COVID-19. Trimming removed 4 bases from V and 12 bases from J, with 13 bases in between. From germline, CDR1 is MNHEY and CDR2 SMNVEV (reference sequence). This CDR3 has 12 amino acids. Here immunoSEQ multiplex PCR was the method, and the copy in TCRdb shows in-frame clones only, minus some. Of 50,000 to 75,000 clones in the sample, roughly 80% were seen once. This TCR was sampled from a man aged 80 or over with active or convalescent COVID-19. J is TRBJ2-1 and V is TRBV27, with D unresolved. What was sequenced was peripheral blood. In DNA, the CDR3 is TGTGCCAGCAGTTCCGTTAGCAGCCTGCAGTTCTTC. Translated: CASSSVSSLQFF.